This TCR beta chain emerged from a study of OX40 agonist ivuxolimab in advanced cancers. About the study: Therapy given before enrollment (anti-PD-1, anti-PD-L1 or anti-CTLA-4) was allowed, and over 35% had some. Study observations and caveats: Those patients achieving a partial response at 0.1-3.0 mg/kg showed among the lowest clonal expansion.

Remarks on this clone: What it recognizes is unknown.

The germline V gene encodes CDR1 SEHNR and CDR2 FQNEAQ (reference sequence). The V end lost 5 bases, the J end lost 8 bases, and 12 bases lay between the germline ends. CDR3 length: 12 residues. Samples of blood were obtained at baseline, on cycle 4 day 1, and on cycle 7 day 1. The method was immunoSEQ multiplex PCR; TCRdb's version includes in-frame clones alone and lacks a portion of them. The table shows 80,000 or so clones, with 90% occurring only once. The material was CD4+ or CD8+ T cells sorted from blood, obtained in a trial of the OX40 agonist ivuxolimab. The source is an adult with an advanced solid tumor such as melanoma, head and neck, liver or kidney cancer. The chain carries TRBV7-9 and TRBJ1-2; D perhaps matches TRBD1 (6 bases). CDR3 in DNA: TGTGCCAGCAGCAACAGGGATCCGGGCTACACCTTC. It is translated as CASSNRDPGYTF.